The 23 T cell receptor beta chains presented below share a single source sample, sequenced in a study of T cell responses to AZD1222 COVID-19 vaccine. The assay was immunoSEQ multiplex PCR, and TCRdb's table has in-frame clones only and misses some. The repertoire holds 120,000 to 150,000 clones, with about nine tenths as singletons. Specimen: peripheral blood, collected 28 days after the second AZD1222 dose. The receptors originated from an adult who received the AZD1222 COVID-19 vaccine.

This clone was detected once. The V gene is TRBV6-5, the J gene TRBJ2-7; either TRBD1 or TRBD2 may supply D (5 bases each). Trimming cost V 7 bases and J 6 bases, with 16 bases left between them. Germline V gives CDR1 MNHEY, CDR2 SVGAGI. This CDR3 region has 13 residues. The CDR3 reads CASKEAGTGEQYF. CDR3 DNA sequence: TGTGCCAGCAAGGAGGCAGGGACCGGCGAGCAGTACTTC.

V is TRBV5-6 and J is TRBJ1-6; 7 nucleotides match TRBD1. Germline V gives CDR1 SGHDT, CDR2 YYEEEE. Trimming at V came to 0 bases and at J to 7 bases, leaving 7 bases not matched to a gene. There are 16 residues in the CDR3. The CDR3 bases are TGTGCCAGCAGCTTGGTACCGACAGGGACCAATTCACCCCTCCACTTT. Translation: CASSLVPTGTNSPLHF.

The table lists this clone with a count of one. This CDR3 is CASSQGLSDTQYF. The CDR3 DNA reads TGTGCCAGCAGCCAAGGTCTATCAGATACGCAGTATTTT. The chain couples TRBV4-2 to TRBJ2-3; no firm D call. The CDR3 is 13 residues long. V lost 1 base and J lost 4, with 6 bases in between. Germline CDR1 reads LGHNA; CDR2 reads YNFKEQ.

This clone was found once. The chain joins TRBV4-1 to TRBJ2-3; no reliable D call. CDR1 and CDR2 from the germline V gene are MGHRA and YSYEKL. The CDR3 spans 16 residues. The V and J ends lost 1 base and 2 bases respectively, with 13 bases between them. For the CDR3, the DNA is TGCGCCAGCAGCCAAGTCGTAATGAGTACCACAGATACGCAGTATTTT. This gives the protein CASSQVVMSTTDTQYF.

The rearrangement links TRBV7-6 to TRBJ1-5; the D gene is possibly TRBD1 (5 bases). Germline CDR1 and CDR2: SGHVS and FNYEAQ. CDR3 length: 14 amino acids. The V gene lost 5 bases and the J gene lost 7 bases, with 15 bases spanning the gap. The CDR3 nucleotides are TGTGCCAGCAGCCTAATGGGGGTTGGGCAGCCCCAGCATTTT. Encoded protein: CASSLMGVGQPQHF. Based on the CDR3 plus reference TRBV7-6 and TRBJ1-5, the full variable domain is GAGVSQSPRYKVTKRGQDVALRCDPISGHVSLYWYRQALGQGPEFLTYFNYEAQQDKSGLPNDRFSAERPEGSISTLTIQRTEQRDSAMYRCASSLMGVGQPQHFGDGTRLSIL.

The genes are TRBV28 and TRBJ1-4; 9 bases align to TRBD1. V trimming: 6 bases; J trimming: 7 bases; junction bases outside the gene matches: 6. There are 14 residues in the CDR3. From germline, CDR1 is MDHEN and CDR2 SYDVKM. The CDR3 DNA is TGTGCCAGCAGAAGACAGGGGGTTGGTGAAAAACTGTTTTTT. Its translation: CASRRQGVGEKLFF.

In DNA form, the CDR3 reads TGTGCCAGCAGCTTGGGGGTGGGGGGTTTCAATCAGCCCCAGCATTTT. As protein: CASSLGVGGFNQPQHF. The genes are TRBV5-8 and TRBJ1-5; D possibly corresponds to TRBD1 (5 bases). The CDR3 totals 16 residues. V lost 0 bases, J lost 3 bases, and 13 bases lay in between. CDR1 SGHTS and CDR2 YDEGEE come from the germline V gene.

V usage is TRBV18 and J usage is TRBJ1-5, with D possibly being TRBD1 (6 bases). Germline V gene lookup returns CDR1 KGHSH and CDR2 LQKENI. CDR3 length: 14 amino acids. The ends were cut back, 6 bases at V and 0 bases at J, with 9 bases in the middle. For the CDR3, the DNA is TGTGCCAGCTCGGAGGGACATAGCAATCAGCCCCAGCATTTT. This encodes CASSEGHSNQPQHF.

The gene calls are TRBV4-1 and TRBJ1-2; D is ambiguous. The CDR3 runs to 12 residues. Trimming removed 0 bases at V and 5 bases at J, with 4 bases between. CDR1 and CDR2 from the germline V gene are MGHRA and YSYEKL. Written as DNA, the CDR3 is TGCGCCAGCAGCCAAGACAAGTATGGCTACACCTTC. This translates into CASSQDKYGYTF.

The genes are TRBV5-6 and TRBJ1-5; D may be TRBD1 (6 bases). The CDR3 consists of 14 residues. CDR1 and CDR2 from the germline V gene are SGHDT and YYEEEE. Trimming shortened V by 2 bases and J by 7 bases, and 13 bases separated the two germline ends. The CDR3 coding sequence is TGTGCCAGCAGCTTTGGAGGCAGGGGCCAGCCCCAGCATTTT. It specifies CASSFGGRGQPQHF.

This chain connects TRBV4-3 to TRBJ1-4; 7 positions agree with TRBD1. CDR3 size: 18 residues. Germline CDR1 reads LGHNA; CDR2 reads YSLEER. J was trimmed by 0 bases and V by 2 bases; bases with no gene match: 9. CDR3 loop: CASSQSTGLVATNEKLFF. DNA of the CDR3: TGCGCCAGCAGCCAATCGACAGGGCTAGTGGCAACTAATGAAAAACTGTTTTTT.

This chain connects TRBV6-4 to TRBJ2-1; 7 bases line up with TRBD2. Trimming cost V 5 bases and J 6 bases; bases outside gene matches: 10. Germline values: CDR1 MRHNA, CDR2 SNTAGT. The CDR3 runs 15 residues. CDR3 bases: TGTGCCAGCAGTTCGCAAGCGGGATCGGTCAATGAGCAGTTCTTC. Translation: CASSSQAGSVNEQFF.

The V call is TRBV4-1, the J call TRBJ2-1, with D tentatively TRBD2 (6 bases). V was trimmed by 5 bases and J by 1 base, leaving 18 bases between them. Germline V gene data show CDR1 as MGHRA and CDR2 as YSYEKL. The CDR3 has 17 residues. CDR3 sequence: CASSTGDGSASYNEQFF. DNA for the CDR3: TGCGCCAGCAGCACCGGCGACGGGAGCGCTTCCTACAATGAGCAGTTCTTC.

The rearrangement joins TRBV19 to TRBJ2-1; no firm D call. Germline CDR1 reads LNHDA; CDR2 reads SQIVND (reference sequence). V was trimmed by 2 bases and J by 3 bases, leaving 8 bases between them. The CDR3 has 14 amino acids. The CDR3 DNA follows: TGTGCCAGTAGTATACTGTCAGACTACAATGAGCAGTTCTTC. Its translation is CASSILSDYNEQFF.

The chain links TRBV27 to TRBJ1-4; D unresolved. The CDR3 runs 16 residues. The V gene lost 4 bases and the J gene lost 3 bases, with 15 bases spanning the gap. CDR1 and CDR2 (germline): MNHEY, SMNVEV (reference sequence). CDR3 loop: CASSSRPLPANEKLFF. In DNA, the CDR3 is TGTGCCAGCAGTTCGCGACCGCTGCCGGCTAATGAAAAACTGTTTTTT.

The CDR3 DNA reads as TGTGCCAGTAGTATGGGACAGGGGGCAGGTCAGCCCCAGCATTTT. This gives the protein CASSMGQGAGQPQHF. This chain links TRBV19 with TRBJ1-5, with TRBD1 identical over 12 bases. CDR3 length: 15 amino acids. Per the germline V gene, CDR1 is LNHDA and CDR2 is SQIVND (reference sequence). With 3 bases clipped from V and 6 bases from J, the junction kept 3 bases outside the gene matches.

V usage is TRBV11-2 and J usage is TRBJ1-1, with 8 positions matching TRBD1. V lost 2 bases and J lost 5; bases outside the gene matches: 13. The V gene's germline CDR1 is SGHAT and CDR2 FQNNGV. The CDR3 runs to 17 residues. This CDR3 reads CASSLPRYRGKVTEAFF. DNA of the CDR3: TGTGCCAGCAGCTTACCAAGGTACAGGGGGAAAGTGACTGAAGCTTTCTTT.

The chain employs TRBV4-3 and TRBJ2-7; 9 nucleotides line up with TRBD2. The length of the CDR3 is 14 residues. The germline V gene encodes CDR1 LGHNA and CDR2 YSLEER. The trim removed 1 base at V and 4 bases at J, leaving 2 bases unmatched. The CDR3 coding sequence is TGCGCCAGCAGCCAAGGACTAGCGGAGTACGAGCAGTACTTC. This encodes CASSQGLAEYEQYF.

V gene TRBV11-3 combines with J gene TRBJ1-1, with a possible D match to TRBD1 (6 bases). The ends were cut back, 6 bases at V and 4 bases at J, with 15 bases in the middle. CDR1 and CDR2 from the germline V gene are SGHNT and YENEEA. The CDR3 length is 14 residues. The CDR3 sequence is CASSQNGGFTEAFF. The CDR3, as DNA: TGTGCCAGCAGTCAAAATGGGGGCTTCACTGAAGCTTTCTTT.

Only one count was recorded for this clone. This chain uses TRBV28 with TRBJ2-7; 7 bases fit TRBD2. V shed 4 bases, J shed 0 bases, and the junction held 6 bases outside the gene matches. Germline loops: CDR1 MDHEN, CDR2 SYDVKM. This CDR3 spans 15 amino acids. CDR3 residues: CASSSTSVASYEQYF. CDR3 nucleotides: TGTGCCAGCAGTTCCACTAGCGTCGCCTCCTACGAGCAGTACTTC.

This rearrangement joins TRBV7-9 to TRBJ2-3; D gene uncertain. Trimming removed 2 bases at V and 4 bases at J, with 4 bases between. Per the germline V gene, CDR1 is SEHNR and CDR2 is FQNEAQ (reference sequence). The CDR3 loop spans 12 amino acids. The chain's CDR3 is CASSLNSDTQYF. The CDR3 nucleotides read TGTGCCAGCAGCTTAAACTCAGATACGCAGTATTTT. The full variable domain, with the rest looked up from reference TRBV7-9 and TRBJ2-3, is DTGVSQNPRHKITKRGQNVTFRCDPISEHNRLYWYRQTLGQGPEFLTYFQNEAQLEKSRLLSDRFSAERPKGSFSTLEIQRTEQGDSAMYLCASSLNSDTQYFGPGTRLTVL.

This clone was detected only once. This rearrangement joins TRBV4-2 to TRBJ1-1; D possibly corresponds to TRBD1 (5 bases). Germline V lookup: CDR1 LGHNA, CDR2 YNFKEQ. CDR3 length: 19 residues. V was clipped by 0 bases and J by 3 bases, with 23 bases between them. The CDR3 nucleotides read TGTGCCAGCAGCCAAGATTTCCAGTCCGACAGCCCTGAATACACTGAAGCTTTCTTT. It codes for CASSQDFQSDSPEYTEAFF.

The V and J genes are TRBV21-1 and TRBJ2-1; TRBD1 is the table's D call and was not checked against the DNA. TRBV21-1 is labeled a pseudogene. CDR3 length: 21 amino acids. The CDR3 DNA reads as TGTGCCAGCAGCAAAGCCCCTATTACCGGGGACAGAGTAGTTGAGGGGAATGAGCAGTTCTTC. It translates to CASSKAPITGDRVVEGNEQFF.